Here is one T cell receptor beta chain with its context. The CDR3 is made up of 13 amino acids. V lost 6 bases, J lost 0 bases, and 9 bases lay in between. Generated by immunoSEQ multiplex PCR, the TCRdb table keeps only in-frame clones and is missing some. The top ten hold 2% to 2.5% of the sample, which has about 220,000 clones, approximately 80% seen once. The data are from a study of blood T cell repertoires in COVID-19. Whole-study context: The study drew acute and convalescent COVID-19 samples from the United States, Italy and Spain.

The genes are TRBV12-3 or TRBV12-4 and TRBJ2-7, with D possibly being TRBD1 (6 bases). Sequencing input: peripheral blood. The origin of this receptor is a middle-aged man who had recovered from COVID-19. In DNA, the CDR3 is TGTGCCAGCAGAATGGACAGCTCCTACGAGCAGTACTTC. Its translation is CASRMDSSYEQYF.